This passage covers 19 T cell receptor beta chains from one sample sequenced in a study of identical twins. TCRdb re-called the 5' RACE reads through MiXCR, storing one row per CDR3 protein. The profile covers about 1.7 million distinct CDR3 sequences, with roughly a third appearing a single time and about 0.3% taken by the ten largest. Sequences were obtained from cord blood. The source is a newborn girl in good health.

This clonotype has just a few counts. The rearrangement links TRBV7-2 to TRBJ1-5; D possibly corresponds to TRBD1 (5 bases). The CDR3 spans 17 residues. Trimming took 0 bases from V and 5 from J, leaving 17 bases between them. Germline lookup yields CDR1 SGHTA and CDR2 FQGNSA. Written as DNA, the CDR3 is TGTGCCAGCAGCTTAGCGTCGTGGTCCCAGGGATATCAGCCCCAGCATTTT. Amino acids: CASSLASWSQGYQPQHF. Full variable domain (missing parts from reference TRBV7-2 and TRBJ1-5): GAGVSQSPSNKVTEKGKDVELRCDPISGHTALYWYRQSLGQGLEFLIYFQGNSAPDKSGLPSDRFSAERTGGSVSTLTIQRTQQEDSAVYLCASSLASWSQGYQPQHFGDGTRLSIL.

CDR3 nucleotides: TGTGCCACCACAAGCGGGGCCGACCGAACCTCCTACAATGAGCAGTTCTTC. Translating it yields CATTSGADRTSYNEQFF. The chain uses TRBV12-3 or TRBV12-4 and TRBJ2-1; 7 nucleotides agree with TRBD2. There are 17 residues in the CDR3. Trimming removed 10 bases from V and 0 bases from J; junction bases left unmatched: 15.

This clonotype has just a few counts. The J gene is TRBJ1-4, the V gene TRBV10-3; D may be TRBD1 (5 bases). Germline V gene data show CDR1 as ENHRY and CDR2 as SYGVKD. CDR3 size: 15 residues. Trimming removed 5 bases at V and 0 bases at J, with 10 bases between. The CDR3 DNA follows: TGTGCCATCAGTTCAGGGTTTGCAACTAATGAAAAACTGTTTTTT. Protein sequence: CAISSGFATNEKLFF.

The J gene is TRBJ2-1, the V gene TRBV28, with 7 bases identical to TRBD2. The germline V gene has CDR1 MDHEN and CDR2 SYDVKM. The V and J ends lost 2 bases and 8 bases, in that order; junction bases with no gene match: 6. This CDR3 has 14 residues. The CDR3, as DNA: TGTGCCAGCAGTTTAGGGCGGGAGCTCCATGAGCAGTTCTTC. Translation: CASSLGRELHEQFF.

The V gene is TRBV10-3, the J gene TRBJ2-2; 7 bases map to TRBD1. Germline loops: CDR1 ENHRY, CDR2 SYGVKD. The CDR3 is made up of 14 amino acids. Trimming cost V 4 bases and J 7 bases; bases outside gene matches: 6. CDR3 loop: CAISGGQPHGELFF. The CDR3 DNA sequence: TGTGCCATCAGTGGGGGACAGCCCCACGGGGAGCTGTTTTTT.

The CDR3 bases are TGTGCCAGCAGCCCCAAAAGGCAGGGGGCAAGCTCCTACAATGAGCAGTTCTTC. Protein sequence: CASSPKRQGASSYNEQFF. The chain recombines TRBV7-9 with TRBJ2-1, with TRBD1 identical over 8 bases. The CDR3 has 18 amino acids. From germline, CDR1 is SEHNR and CDR2 FQNEAQ (reference sequence). After removal of 5 bases from V and 0 bases from J, the junction contained 12 bases not matched to a gene.

V usage is TRBV12-3 or TRBV12-4 and J usage is TRBJ2-3; D might be TRBD2 (5 bases). V gave up 3 bases and J gave up 2 bases, with 15 bases separating them. This CDR3 has 16 residues. The CDR3 here is CASSFRRTLNTDTQYF. CDR3 coding DNA: TGTGCCAGCAGTTTCCGGAGGACTCTCAACACAGATACGCAGTATTTT.

As concerns this clonotype: Likely a read error: the CDR3 ends without its conserved phenylalanine or tryptophan. The chain recombines TRBV24-1 with TRBJ2-3, with D possibly TRBD1 on 6 matching bases. V was pared by 5 bases and J by 6 bases, with 11 bases between. The CDR3 sequence is 13 residues long. Per the germline V gene, CDR1 is KGHDR and CDR2 is SFDVKD. CDR3 amino acids: CATSALTGDTQYL. The CDR3 coding sequence is TGTGCCACCAGTGCTCTAACAGGGGATACGCAGTATTTA.

This chain joins TRBV7-8 and TRBJ2-1, with D uncertain. The V gene lost 4 bases and the J gene lost 0 bases, with 16 bases spanning the gap. The CDR3 contains 17 residues. CDR1 and CDR2 from the germline V gene are SGHVS and FQNEAQ. The CDR3 coding sequence is TGTGCCAGCAGCTCCACCCGACTGACCGGCTCCTACAATGAGCAGTTCTTC. Residues: CASSSTRLTGSYNEQFF.

This chain joins TRBV19 and TRBJ1-1; D is unresolved. V lost 10 bases and J lost 1, with 1 base in between. The CDR3 sequence is 9 residues long. Germline CDR1 reads LNHDA; CDR2 reads SQIVND (reference sequence). CDR3 nucleotides: TGTGCCACGAACACTGAAGCTTTCTTT. This gives the protein CATNTEAFF. The full variable domain, completed using reference TRBV19 and TRBJ1-1, is DGGITQSPKYLFRKEGQNVTLSCEQNLNHDAMYWYRQDPGQGLRLIYYSQIVNDFQKGDIAEGYSVSREKKESFPLTVTSAQKNPTAFYLCATNTEAFFGQGTRLTVV.

V is TRBV10-3 and J is TRBJ2-1, with D perhaps given as TRBD1 or TRBD2 (6 bases each). This CDR3 is built from 17 residues. The germline gives CDR1 ENHRY, CDR2 SYGVKD. Between the trimmed V and J ends, which lost 0 bases and 0 bases, there was a span of 12 bases. The CDR3 sequence is CAISESWRDNSYNEQFF. DNA of the CDR3: TGTGCCATCAGTGAGTCGTGGCGGGACAACTCCTACAATGAGCAGTTCTTC.

The chain is built from TRBV5-4 and TRBJ2-4, with D tentatively TRBD1 (6 bases). The germline V and J ends were trimmed by 4 bases and 1 base, with 15 bases remaining between them. Germline CDR1 SGHNT, CDR2 YYREEE (reference sequence). CDR3 size: 16 residues. The CDR3 nucleotides read TGTGCCAGCAGCGTGGACAGCCCGCTCGCCAAAAACATTCAGTACTTC. The encoded protein is CASSVDSPLAKNIQYF.

This chain uses TRBV20-1 with TRBJ2-5; no definite D call. The closer fit of TRBJ2-7 to the DNA end suggests the J call may be wrong. The length of the CDR3 is 13 residues. Germline assignment: CDR1 DFQATT and CDR2 SNEGSKA (reference sequence). This CDR3 reads CSALTTEHYEQYF. CDR3 DNA sequence: TGCAGTGCTCTTACGACCGAACACTACGAGCAGTACTTC.

This clonotype came up a few times. The V call is TRBV7-2, the J call TRBJ2-5, with a tentative D call TRBD2 (7 bases). The CDR3 has 17 residues. The germline V gene has CDR1 SGHTA and CDR2 FQGNSA. The V and J ends lost 1 base and 5 bases respectively, with 20 bases between them. CDR3 coding DNA: TGTGCCAGCAGCTTAGAAGATTGGGGGGGGCCTTGGGAGACCCAGTACTTC. It encodes CASSLEDWGGPWETQYF.

The chain carries TRBV4-2 and TRBJ2-7; 12 bases are a match to TRBD2. The V gene's germline CDR1 is LGHNA and CDR2 YNFKEQ. The CDR3 runs 16 residues. J gave up 1 base and V 4 bases, and 5 bases lay outside the gene matches. CDR3 coding DNA: TGTGCCAGCAGCCGCCCGACTAGCGGGGGATCCTACGAGCAGTACTTC. It yields the protein CASSRPTSGGSYEQYF.

This clonotype showed up just a few times. The chain recombines TRBV24-1 with TRBJ2-5; D is uncertain. The V end lost 6 bases, the J end lost 2 bases, and 9 bases lay between the germline ends. There are 13 residues in the CDR3. Germline V gene sequence: CDR1 KGHDR, CDR2 SFDVKD. The CDR3 loop reads CATSWAGQETQYF. DNA of the CDR3: TGTGCCACCAGTTGGGCAGGACAAGAGACCCAGTACTTC.

This chain uses TRBV28 with TRBJ2-7, with TRBD2 identical over 11 bases. The CDR3 is 14 residues long. From germline, CDR1 is MDHEN and CDR2 SYDVKM. V lost 6 bases and J lost 2; bases outside the gene matches: 3. CDR3 residues: CASRVAGGPYEQYF. The CDR3 DNA follows: TGTGCCAGCAGGGTAGCGGGAGGGCCCTACGAGCAGTACTTC. The full variable domain, completed using reference TRBV28 and TRBJ2-7, is DVKVTQSSRYLVKRTGEKVFLECVQDMDHENMFWYRQDPGLGLRLIYFSYDVKMKEKGDIPEGYSVSREKKERFSLILESASTNQTSMYLCASRVAGGPYEQYFGPGTRLTVT.

The rearrangement links TRBV28 to TRBJ2-4; D uncertain. The J call may be wrong; the DNA end is better matched by TRBJ2-5. This CDR3 contains 12 residues. Germline CDR1 MDHEN, CDR2 SYDVKM. CDR3 in amino acids: CASSVRLETQYF. The CDR3 DNA follows: TGTGCCAGCAGCGTTAGGCTTGAGACCCAGTACTTC.

This clonotype has a handful of counts. The chain uses TRBV28 and TRBJ1-5; TRBD1 might be the D (5 bases). The CDR3 is 14 residues long. CDR1 is MDHEN and CDR2 is SYDVKM in the germline V gene. V lost 5 bases and J 1 base, leaving 9 bases between the germline ends. CDR3 nucleotide sequence: TGTGCCAGCAGTGCGGGACTCAGCAATCAGCCCCAGCATTTT. This gives the protein CASSAGLSNQPQHF.